Ten or more counts support the clone carrying this T cell receptor (beta chain). CDR3 length: 13 residues. The germline gives CDR1 SEHNR, CDR2 FQNEAQ (reference sequence). Deletions cut 1 base from V and 9 bases from J, with 10 bases between. TCRdb processed the 5' RACE reads anew with MiXCR; each CDR3 protein has one entry. The top ten hold roughly 1.8% of the sample, which has approximately 670,000 distinct CDR3 sequences, roughly 6% seen once. This specimen comes from a study of identical twins. The rearrangement joins TRBV7-9 to TRBJ2-1; weak D call: TRBD2 (5 bases). The sample was naive T cells sorted from blood. This clonotype originated in a young man in good health. Written as DNA, the CDR3 is TGTGCCAGCAGCTTAGGGTGGGAGCTTGAGCAGTTCTTC. Translation gives CASSLGWELEQFF.